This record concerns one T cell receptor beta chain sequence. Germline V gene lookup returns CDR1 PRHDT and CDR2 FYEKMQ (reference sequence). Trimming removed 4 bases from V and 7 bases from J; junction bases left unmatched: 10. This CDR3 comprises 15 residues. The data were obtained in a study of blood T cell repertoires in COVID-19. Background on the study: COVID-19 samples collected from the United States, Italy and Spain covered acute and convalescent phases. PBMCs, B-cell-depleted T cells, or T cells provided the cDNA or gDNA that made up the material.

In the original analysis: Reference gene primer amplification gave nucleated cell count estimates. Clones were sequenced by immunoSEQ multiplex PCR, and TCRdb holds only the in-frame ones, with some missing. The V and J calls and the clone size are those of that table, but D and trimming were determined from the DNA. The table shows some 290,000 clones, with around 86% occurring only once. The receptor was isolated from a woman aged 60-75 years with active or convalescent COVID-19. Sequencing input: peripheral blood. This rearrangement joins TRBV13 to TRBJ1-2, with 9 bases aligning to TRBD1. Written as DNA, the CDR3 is TGTGCCAGCAGCTCTGGACCCGGACAGGGGATTGGCTACACCTTC. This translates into CASSSGPGQGIGYTF. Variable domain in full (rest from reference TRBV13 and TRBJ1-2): AAGVIQSPRHLIKEKRETATLKCYPIPRHDTVYWYQQGPGQDPQFLISFYEKMQSDKGSIPDRFSAQQFSDYHSELNMSSLELGDSALYFCASSSGPGQGIGYTFGSGTRLTVV.